The TCR beta chain under discussion was sequenced for a study of blood T cell repertoires in COVID-19. About the research overall: T cells, B-cell-depleted T cells, or PBMCs provided the cDNA or gDNA that served as material.

Trimming cost V 1 base and J 3 bases, with 7 bases left between them. Germline V gene sequence: CDR1 SGHRS, CDR2 YFSETQ. CDR3 length equals 13 residues. Assay: immunoSEQ multiplex PCR; the TCRdb copy retains only in-frame clones and omits some. The repertoire holds approximately 250,000 clones, with approximately 88% as singletons. The study recruited people aged about 18 to 89 years across roughly 23 US areas. Participants' own reports of clinical history determined their cohort assignment. The sample taken for sequencing was PBMCs or T cells enriched from blood (not recorded which). The source is a woman aged 35 to 49 with acute COVID-19. V is TRBV5-1 and J is TRBJ2-5; D perhaps matches TRBD1 (6 bases). The CDR3 here is CASSLPGEETQYF. As DNA, the CDR3 is TGCGCCAGCAGCTTGCCAGGGGAAGAGACCCAGTACTTC.